This T cell receptor (beta chain) was recorded in a study of shared T cell receptors in the human thymus. The protocol was immunoSEQ multiplex PCR, while the TCRdb copy is restricted to in-frame clones and leaves out a portion. The sample records more than 550,000 clones, 80% to 90% being singletons. The germline V gene has CDR1 LGHNA and CDR2 YNFKEQ. A total of 14 residues make up the CDR3, ends included. About this clone: Likely a read error: the CDR3 ends without its conserved phenylalanine or tryptophan. The DNA is left out, because the CDR3 cannot be placed on it with certainty; the CDR3 is given as TCRdb lists it.

The same sample was also used in a study of human thymus T cells. Turning to that study: Donors consisted of healthy Finnish infants (having corrective surgery for congenital heart defects). Resections obtained during corrective heart surgery supplied the thymus tissue. Thymic and blood repertoires seemed to show skewed V and J gene use. Related research described strongly overlapping thymic repertoires in unrelated people.

This sequence originates from a girl under three years old with a congenital heart defect. The chain uses TRBV4-2 and TRBJ1-6; TRBD1 is the table's D call and was not checked against the DNA. The sequenced material came from thymocytes. The CDR3 spells CASSQDLGRDRVAR.